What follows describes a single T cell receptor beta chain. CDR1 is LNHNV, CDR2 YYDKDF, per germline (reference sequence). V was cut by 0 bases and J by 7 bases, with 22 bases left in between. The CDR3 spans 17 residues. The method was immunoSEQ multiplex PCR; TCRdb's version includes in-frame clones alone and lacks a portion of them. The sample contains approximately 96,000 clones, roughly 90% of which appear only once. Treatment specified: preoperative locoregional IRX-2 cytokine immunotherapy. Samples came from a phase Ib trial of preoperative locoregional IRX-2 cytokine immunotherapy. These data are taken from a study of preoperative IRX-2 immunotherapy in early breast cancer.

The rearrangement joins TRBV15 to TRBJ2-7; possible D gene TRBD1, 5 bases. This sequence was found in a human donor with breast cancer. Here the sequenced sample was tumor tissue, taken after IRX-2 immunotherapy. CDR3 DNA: TGTGCCACCAGCAGAGATTGGGGAACAGGATTTTTCGGGGAGCAGTACTTC. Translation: CATSRDWGTGFFGEQYF.